Below, 31 T cell receptor beta chains from the same sample are listed, as sequenced in a study of T cell responses to AZD1222 COVID-19 vaccine. TCRdb's table, derived via immunoSEQ multiplex PCR, lists solely in-frame clones and lacks some. The table has 150,000 or so clones, around nine tenths seen once. Sequencing was performed on peripheral blood, taken on day 0 of AZD1222 vaccination. The source is an adult in good health.

This chain uses TRBV5-1 with TRBJ1-5; TRBD1 aligns across 7 bases. The junction had 8 bases not matched to a gene; V was cut back by 0 bases and J by 2 bases. The CDR3 sequence is 17 residues long. Germline lookup yields CDR1 SGHRS and CDR2 YFSETQ. CDR3 sequence: CASSLGGGEIGNQPQHF. The CDR3 bases are TGCGCCAGCAGCTTGGGAGGGGGCGAAATCGGCAATCAGCCCCAGCATTTT.

This sequence joins TRBV7-9 and TRBJ1-2; TRBD1 matches at 8 bases. Trimming took 5 bases from V and 4 from J; bases not matched to a gene: 9. Germline CDR1 SEHNR, CDR2 FQNEAQ (reference sequence). The CDR3 has 15 amino acids. In nucleotides, the CDR3 is TGTGCCAGCAGCCTGACACAGGGGGACGGCTATGGCTACACCTTC. Translating gives CASSLTQGDGYGYTF.

The rearrangement uses TRBV6-5 and TRBJ2-1; D is unclear. This CDR3 has 13 residues. Germline CDR1 and CDR2: MNHEY and SVGAGI. Between the trimmed V and J ends, which lost 4 bases and 4 bases, there was a span of 8 bases. CDR3 region: CASSSQLYNEQFF. CDR3 nucleotides: TGTGCCAGCAGTTCACAGCTATACAATGAGCAGTTCTTC.

This sequence joins TRBV10-2 and TRBJ1-1; D possibly corresponds to TRBD1 (6 bases). The CDR3 extends over 13 amino acids. Germline values: CDR1 WSHSY, CDR2 SAAADI. V lost 5 bases and J 8 bases, leaving 15 bases between the germline ends. The CDR3 bases are TGCGCCAGCAGTATAGCAGGGGTATCGGAAGCTTTCTTT. It encodes CASSIAGVSEAFF.

The gene calls are TRBV4-1 and TRBJ1-1; 9 bases agree with TRBD1. This CDR3 contains 15 residues. Trimming at V came to 5 bases and at J to 3 bases, leaving 7 bases not matched to a gene. Germline loops: CDR1 MGHRA, CDR2 YSYEKL. CDR3 sequence (DNA): TGCGCCAGCAGCTTCCAGGACAGGGGCGACACTGAAGCTTTCTTT. Residues: CASSFQDRGDTEAFF.

This sequence joins TRBV7-9 and TRBJ1-1; D might be TRBD1 (5 bases). There are 13 residues in the CDR3. V lost 8 bases and J 1 base, leaving 11 bases between the germline ends. CDR1 and CDR2 (germline): SEHNR, FQNEAQ (reference sequence). The CDR3 reads CASDSGKNTEAFF. CDR3 DNA sequence: TGTGCCAGCGACTCAGGGAAGAACACTGAAGCTTTCTTT. The full variable domain, in which reference TRBV7-9 and TRBJ1-1 provide the parts outside the CDR3, is DTGVSQNPRHKITKRGQNVTFRCDPISEHNRLYWYRQTLGQGPEFLTYFQNEAQLEKSRLLSDRFSAERPKGSFSTLEIQRTEQGDSAMYLCASDSGKNTEAFFGQGTRLTVV.

This sequence joins TRBV6-5 and TRBJ2-1; 9 bases line up with TRBD2. There are 13 residues in the CDR3. Germline V lookup: CDR1 MNHEY, CDR2 SVGAGI. J was trimmed by 14 bases and V by 2 bases; bases with no gene match: 7. The CDR3 sequence is CASSYSSGSGKFF. The CDR3 DNA follows: TGTGCCAGCAGTTACAGTAGCGGGAGCGGGAAGTTCTTC.

This sequence joins TRBV19 and TRBJ1-6; D uncertain. The CDR3 extends over 13 amino acids. Trimming shortened V by 4 bases and J by 3 bases, and 4 bases separated the two germline ends. Germline CDR1 reads LNHDA; CDR2 reads SQIVND (reference sequence). CDR3 DNA: TGTGCCAGTAGTAGCCGCTATAATTCACCCCTCCACTTT. It is translated as CASSSRYNSPLHF.

The rearrangement uses TRBV4-1 and TRBJ1-5; no clear D gene. V was pared by 4 bases and J by 3 bases, with 13 bases between. The CDR3 is 15 residues long. Germline V gene data show CDR1 as MGHRA and CDR2 as YSYEKL. This CDR3 reads CASSPPDTPNQPQHF. As DNA, the CDR3 is TGCGCCAGCAGCCCCCCCGACACCCCCAATCAGCCCCAGCATTTT.

This clone was counted between two and nine times. This chain links TRBV5-6 with TRBJ1-2; 7 bases agree with TRBD1. This CDR3 has 13 amino acids. The J segment lost 8 bases and the V segment lost 5 bases, leaving 9 bases of the junction unmatched. Germline V gene lookup returns CDR1 SGHDT and CDR2 YYEEEE. The CDR3 nucleotides are TGTGCCAGCAGGCTTACAGGGGTCGGCGGCTACACCTTC. Its protein product is CASRLTGVGGYTF.

The sample holds one count of this clone. The chain employs TRBV5-1 and TRBJ2-5; D possibly matches TRBD1 or TRBD2 (5 bases each). V was clipped by 4 bases and J by 3 bases, with 16 bases between them. CDR3 length: 15 residues. CDR1 SGHRS and CDR2 YFSETQ come from the germline V gene. The CDR3 DNA sequence: TGCGCCAGCAGCATCGGGACGGCCTTGGAAGAGACCCAGTACTTC. This codes for CASSIGTALEETQYF.

This clone appeared a single time. The rearrangement uses TRBV20-1 and TRBJ1-2; the D gene is possibly TRBD1 (6 bases). The V end lost 3 bases, the J end lost 5 bases, and 22 bases lay between the germline ends. CDR3 length: 16 amino acids. The germline gives CDR1 DFQATT, CDR2 SNEGSKA (reference sequence). CDR3 in DNA: TGCAGTGCTAGTCTTTTGGACAGCGCCACCTTATATGGCTACACCTTC. Its translation: CSASLLDSATLYGYTF.

The J gene is TRBJ1-2, the V gene TRBV15; 8 bases are a match to TRBD1. V trimming: 5 bases; J trimming: 5 bases; junction bases outside the gene matches: 7. The CDR3 has 14 amino acids. The germline CDR1 and CDR2 sequences are LNHNV and YYDKDF (reference sequence). As DNA, the CDR3 is TGTGCCACCAGCTCGCAGGACAGGGAATATGGCTACACCTTC. Encoded protein: CATSSQDREYGYTF.

V is TRBV13 and J is TRBJ2-1; D gene uncertain. In germline, CDR1 is PRHDT, CDR2 FYEKMQ (reference sequence). The ends were cut back, 5 bases at V and 7 bases at J, with 9 bases in the middle. The CDR3 length is 12 residues. In DNA, the CDR3 is TGTGCCAGCAGCCCCCTGGGTAATGAGCAGTTCTTC. Protein sequence: CASSPLGNEQFF. The full variable domain, in which reference TRBV13 and TRBJ2-1 provide the parts outside the CDR3, is AAGVIQSPRHLIKEKRETATLKCYPIPRHDTVYWYQQGPGQDPQFLISFYEKMQSDKGSIPDRFSAQQFSDYHSELNMSSLELGDSALYFCASSPLGNEQFFGPGTRLTVL.

The rearrangement links TRBV6-5 to TRBJ2-1, with D possibly matching TRBD2 (5 bases). Germline V gene lookup returns CDR1 MNHEY and CDR2 SVGAGI. Deletions cut 5 bases from V and 4 bases from J, with 9 bases between. The CDR3 is 13 residues long. The CDR3 DNA is TGTGCCAGCAGTCCCGGGGTTTACAATGAGCAGTTCTTC. Translation gives CASSPGVYNEQFF.

This sequence joins TRBV4-2 and TRBJ2-1; D not resolved. This CDR3 comprises 16 residues. The germline gives CDR1 LGHNA, CDR2 YNFKEQ. V dropped 0 bases and J dropped 0 bases, with 9 bases sitting between them. Written as DNA, the CDR3 is TGTGCCAGCAGCCAAGATGCGAGCAGCTCCTACAATGAGCAGTTCTTC. Protein sequence: CASSQDASSSYNEQFF.

The rearrangement links TRBV5-1 to TRBJ1-1, with TRBD1 matching 9 bases. V was pared by 4 bases and J by 7 bases, with 2 bases of the junction left unmatched. The germline CDR1 and CDR2 sequences are SGHRS and YFSETQ. This CDR3 has 12 amino acids. CDR3 sequence: CASSLGQGEAFF. CDR3 sequence (DNA): TGCGCCAGCAGCCTGGGACAGGGTGAAGCTTTCTTT.

This clone appeared a single time. The chain has TRBV5-1 and TRBJ1-1; D uncertain. Germline V gene sequence: CDR1 SGHRS, CDR2 YFSETQ. The CDR3 extends over 15 amino acids. Trimming pared 2 bases from V and 0 bases from J, leaving 11 bases between. CDR3 loop: CASSFRRDLNTEAFF. The CDR3 DNA is TGCGCCAGCAGCTTTCGCCGCGATTTGAACACTGAAGCTTTCTTT.

The genes are TRBV6-5 and TRBJ1-6, with D maybe TRBD1 (5 bases). V shed 0 bases and J shed 5 bases, with 8 bases lying between them. From germline, CDR1 is MNHEY and CDR2 SVGAGI. The CDR3 extends over 15 amino acids. The CDR3 is CASSYSQGNNSPLHF. The CDR3 DNA sequence: TGTGCCAGCAGTTACTCGCAGGGAAATAATTCACCCCTCCACTTT.

This clone came up once. The chain uses TRBV5-1 and TRBJ1-1; D may be TRBD1 (6 bases). The V end lost 2 bases, the J end lost 5 bases, and 19 bases lay between the germline ends. The length of the CDR3 is 16 residues. Germline CDR1 and CDR2: SGHRS and YFSETQ. The CDR3 loop reads CASSFRPVGGSTEAFF. CDR3 bases: TGCGCCAGCAGCTTCCGTCCGGTGGGGGGCTCAACTGAAGCTTTCTTT.

This chain joins TRBV4-1 and TRBJ2-4; D is unresolved. The V end was cut by 1 base, the J end by 0 bases, with 10 bases between. Germline CDR1 is MGHRA and CDR2 is YSYEKL. The CDR3 has 16 amino acids. The CDR3 nucleotides are TGCGCCAGCAGCCAAGCGATCCCCATAGCCAAAAACATTCAGTACTTC. Its translation: CASSQAIPIAKNIQYF.

The chain recombines TRBV7-2 with TRBJ2-7; TRBD2 matches at 11 bases. The CDR3 has 16 residues. Germline-derived CDR1 and CDR2 are SGHTA and FQGNSA. Trimming cost V 1 base and J 1 base; bases outside gene matches: 3. The CDR3 loop reads CASSLEGTSGSYEQYF. The CDR3 nucleotides read TGTGCCAGCAGCTTAGAAGGGACTAGCGGTTCCTACGAGCAGTACTTC. Full variable domain (missing parts from reference TRBV7-2 and TRBJ2-7): GAGVSQSPSNKVTEKGKDVELRCDPISGHTALYWYRQSLGQGLEFLIYFQGNSAPDKSGLPSDRFSAERTGGSVSTLTIQRTQQEDSAVYLCASSLEGTSGSYEQYFGPGTRLTVT.

The chain combines TRBV30 with TRBJ2-1, with 11 bases lining up with TRBD2. The CDR3 loop spans 15 amino acids. V lost 0 bases and J lost 3; bases outside the gene matches: 1. Germline lookup yields CDR1 GTSNPN and CDR2 SVGIG (reference sequence). CDR3 in DNA: TGTGCCTGGAGTGTGGGACTAGCGGACTACAATGAGCAGTTCTTC. Amino acid sequence: CAWSVGLADYNEQFF. The variable domain in full, completed from reference TRBV30 and TRBJ2-1, reads SQTIHQWPATLVQPVGSPLSLECTVEGTSNPNLYWYRQAAGRGLQLLFYSVGIGQISSEVPQNLSASRPQDRQFILSSKKLLLSDSGFYLCAWSVGLADYNEQFFGPGTRLTVL.

This rearrangement joins TRBV18 to TRBJ2-7, with 10 bases lining up with TRBD1. CDR3 length: 14 residues. J lost 5 bases, V lost 4 bases, and 5 bases had no gene match. Germline CDR1 is KGHSH and CDR2 is LQKENI. The CDR3 reads CASSHQGQGNEQYF. CDR3 DNA sequence: TGTGCCAGCTCACACCAGGGACAGGGGAACGAGCAGTACTTC.

The V and J genes are TRBV7-2 and TRBJ1-5, with a weak D call TRBD1 (5 bases). The CDR3 length is 15 residues. Germline CDR1 reads SGHTA; CDR2 reads FQGNSA. Trimming pared 1 base from V and 6 bases from J, leaving 13 bases between. CDR3 DNA: TGTGCCAGCAGCTTAGTGGTGGGGGTTGTTCAGCCCCAGCATTTT. Protein sequence: CASSLVVGVVQPQHF.

This clone has just one count. Germline is not matched at one junction end, which may reflect a read error. The chain combines TRBV7-7 with TRBJ2-1, with D possibly being TRBD2 (6 bases). The CDR3 covers 15 residues. Germline V gene data show CDR1 as SSHAT and CDR2 as FNYEAQ (reference sequence). The CDR3 DNA follows: TGTGCTAGCAGCTTGGGGCCTCTGGAGGGCAATGAGCAGTTCTTC. Protein: CASSLGPLEGNEQFF. Full variable domain (outside the CDR3, taken from reference TRBV7-7 and TRBJ2-1): GAGVSQSPRYKVTKRGQDVTLRCDPISSHATLYWYQQALGQGPEFLTYFNYEAQPDKSGLPSDRFSAERPEGSISTLTIQRTEQRDSAMYRCASSLGPLEGNEQFFGPGTRLTVL.

This clone was detected a few times. The genes are TRBV6-5 and TRBJ1-5, with 9 positions matching TRBD1. V trimming: 0 bases; J trimming: 6 bases; junction bases outside the gene matches: 6. This CDR3 comprises 16 residues. Germline values: CDR1 MNHEY, CDR2 SVGAGI. The CDR3 region has the DNA TGTGCCAGCAGTTACTCTCCAGGACAGGGGAGTCAGCCCCAGCATTTT. This encodes CASSYSPGQGSQPQHF.

The V gene is TRBV19, the J gene TRBJ2-1; 9 bases agree with TRBD1. The length of the CDR3 is 17 residues. The germline CDR1 and CDR2 sequences are LNHDA and SQIVND (reference sequence). V trimming: 4 bases; J trimming: 4 bases; junction bases outside the gene matches: 11. CDR3 bases: TGTGCCAGTAGTACCCGACTACAGGGGGCCTATTACAATGAGCAGTTCTTC. Protein sequence: CASSTRLQGAYYNEQFF. Supplemented by reference TRBV19 and TRBJ2-1, the full variable domain reads DGGITQSPKYLFRKEGQNVTLSCEQNLNHDAMYWYRQDPGQGLRLIYYSQIVNDFQKGDIAEGYSVSREKKESFPLTVTSAQKNPTAFYLCASSTRLQGAYYNEQFFGPGTRLTVL.

This chain joins TRBV9 and TRBJ1-2, with D possibly TRBD1 on 5 matching bases. The CDR3 contains 13 residues. V shed 3 bases and J shed 4 bases, with 10 bases lying between them. Germline V gene sequence: CDR1 SGDLS, CDR2 YYNGEE. The DNA for the CDR3 is TGTGCCAGCAGCGCGGGGACCGCCTATGGCTACACCTTC. It encodes CASSAGTAYGYTF.

The V and J genes are TRBV23-1 and TRBJ1-2; 8 bases map to TRBD1. TRBV23-1 falls under the ORF class, with uncertain function. CDR3 length: 18 amino acids. Losses at the gene ends were 4 bases for V and 7 bases for J; bases not matched to a gene: 20. The CDR3 DNA is TGCGCCAGCAGTCCCCTGGCCCCGGGACAGGACCTTTTAAGTGGCTACACCTTC. Its protein product is CASSPLAPGQDLLSGYTF.

V is TRBV2 and J is TRBJ2-7; D tentatively reads TRBD1 or TRBD2 (6 bases each). The V end was cut by 0 bases, the J end by 4 bases, with 13 bases between. CDR1 is SNHLY and CDR2 is FYNNEI in the germline V gene. The CDR3 extends over 15 amino acids. The CDR3 DNA reads TGTGCCAGCAGTGAAGCACGGGGGCCAGGATACGAGCAGTACTTC. Its protein is CASSEARGPGYEQYF.